Presented here are 11 T cell receptor beta chains from one specimen sequenced in a study of coeliac disease. Assay used: immunoSEQ multiplex PCR; TCRdb lists only in-frame clones, some missing. The table shows about 9,400 clones, with 67% occurring only once. The sequenced sample consisted of lamina propria lymphocytes from the gut. All receptors come from a woman aged 55-69 years with celiac disease.

The chain links TRBV28 to TRBJ2-7; weak D call: TRBD2 (5 bases). Trimming took off 3 bases at V and 5 bases at J, with 11 bases between the two ends. The germline CDR1 and CDR2 sequences are MDHEN and SYDVKM. This CDR3 is 13 amino acids long. CDR3 DNA: TGTGCCAGCAGTTTGGAGGAACCCAACGAGCAGTACTTC. Translated: CASSLEEPNEQYF.

The V gene is TRBV7-7, the J gene TRBJ2-1; 13 positions agree with TRBD2. CDR3 size: 19 residues. Trimming took 1 base from V and 0 from J; bases not matched to a gene: 6. From germline, CDR1 is SSHAT and CDR2 FNYEAQ (reference sequence). The CDR3 region is CASSLGELAGGSSYNEQFF. The CDR3 DNA sequence: TGTGCCAGCAGCTTAGGGGAACTAGCGGGGGGGAGCTCCTACAATGAGCAGTTCTTC.

This clone showed up just a few times. At one of its ends the junction is not consistent with the germline gene, which may arise from a read error. The rearrangement joins TRBV6-5 to TRBJ1-1; unclear D gene. This CDR3 is built from 14 residues. Per germline, CDR1 MNHEY and CDR2 SVGAGI. CDR3 loop: CASNYGSRRTEAFF. Written as DNA, the CDR3 is TGTGCCAGCAATTACGGGAGTCGGCGCACTGAAGCTTTCTTT.

The chain employs TRBV5-6 and TRBJ1-1; no clear D. CDR3 length: 14 residues. V lost 0 bases to trimming and J lost 4 bases, with 10 bases between them. Germline loops: CDR1 SGHDT, CDR2 YYEEEE. CDR3 residues: CASSLGGLSTEAFF. The CDR3 region has the DNA TGTGCCAGCAGCTTGGGAGGGTTGAGCACTGAAGCTTTCTTT.

In its sample, this clone was seen a few times. This rearrangement joins TRBV6-6 to TRBJ2-7, with D possibly matching TRBD1 (6 bases). The germline V gene has CDR1 MNHNY and CDR2 SVGAGI (reference sequence). Trimming took 5 bases from V and 0 from J, leaving 8 bases between them. The CDR3 consists of 13 residues. CDR3 sequence reads: CASSGDISYEQYF. The CDR3 DNA reads as TGTGCCAGCAGTGGGGACATCTCCTACGAGCAGTACTTC.

The rearrangement uses TRBV5-1 and TRBJ2-1, with TRBD1 identical over 7 bases. CDR1 is SGHRS and CDR2 is YFSETQ in the germline V gene. The junction had 9 bases not matched to a gene; V was cut back by 3 bases and J by 6 bases. The CDR3 runs 15 residues. The CDR3 loop is CASSSPGQNFNEQFF. In nucleotides, the CDR3 is TGCGCCAGCAGCTCACCGGGACAGAACTTCAATGAGCAGTTCTTC.

The V gene is TRBV6-1, the J gene TRBJ1-5; 7 bases map to TRBD1. The junction had 8 bases not matched to a gene; V was cut back by 5 bases and J by 7 bases. This CDR3 has 14 residues. The V gene's germline CDR1 is MNHNS and CDR2 SASEGT. CDR3 in amino acids: CASSTDRLGQPQHF. The CDR3 DNA reads as TGTGCCAGCAGTACGGACAGGTTGGGACAGCCCCAGCATTTT.

The chain couples TRBV4-3 to TRBJ2-3; D call uncertain. Germline V gene data show CDR1 as LGHNA and CDR2 as YSLEER. The V and J ends lost 0 bases and 4 bases respectively, with 8 bases between them. The CDR3 has 14 amino acids. The CDR3 reads CASSQERSADTQYF. In DNA form, the CDR3 reads TGCGCCAGCAGCCAAGAGAGGTCGGCAGATACGCAGTATTTT.

The chain uses TRBV9 and TRBJ2-1; 8 bases agree with TRBD2. CDR1 is SGDLS and CDR2 is YYNGEE in the germline V gene. The J segment lost 4 bases and the V segment lost 0 bases, leaving 9 bases of the junction unmatched. This CDR3 region has 17 residues. The CDR3 DNA sequence: TGTGCCAGCAGCGTAGCTGGACGGACTAGCCCTTACAATGAGCAGTTCTTC. Amino acids: CASSVAGRTSPYNEQFF. The variable domain in full, completed from reference TRBV9 and TRBJ2-1, reads DSGVTQTPKHLITATGQRVTLRCSPRSGDLSVYWYQQSLDQGLQFLIQYYNGEERAKGNILERFSAQQFPDLHSELNLSSLELGDSALYFCASSVAGRTSPYNEQFFGPGTRLTVL.

The chain combines TRBV28 with TRBJ1-2, with 7 bases that match TRBD1. Trimming cost V 1 base and J 4 bases; bases outside gene matches: 9. Germline V gives CDR1 MDHEN, CDR2 SYDVKM. The CDR3 is 16 amino acids. CDR3 DNA sequence: TGTGCCAGCAGTTTATTTTCCGGGACAGACTTCTATGGCTACACCTTC. It codes for CASSLFSGTDFYGYTF.

The chain uses TRBV6-1 and TRBJ2-7; 13 bases are shared with TRBD2. The junction had 7 bases not matched to a gene; V was cut back by 11 bases and J by 3 bases. The CDR3 has 14 residues. Germline-derived CDR1 and CDR2 are MNHNS and SASEGT. In DNA form, the CDR3 reads TGTGCCGGGGGGGGACTAGCGGGACGCTACGAGCAGTACTTC. Its translation: CAGGGLAGRYEQYF.